The 18 T cell receptor beta chains presented below share a single source sample, sequenced in a study of patients and donors after allogeneic stem cell transplantation. MiXCR, run by TCRdb on the RT-PCR reads, gives a single entry per CDR3 protein. The profile covers a few hundred thousand distinct CDR3 sequences, with 35% to 45% appearing a single time and approximately 10% taken by the ten largest. Sequenced: blood, either unsorted or a sorted T cell fraction (not recorded which). All receptors derive from a human donor who was either an allogeneic HSCT recipient or a stem cell or donor lymphocyte infusion donor (not recorded which). It is not recorded whose cells these are; they may come from a transplant donor.

V usage is TRBV6-5 and J usage is TRBJ1-2, with 8 bases fitting TRBD1. V gave up 5 bases and J gave up 6 bases; unmatched junction bases: 17. The CDR3 spans 17 residues. Germline CDR1 and CDR2: MNHEY and SVGAGI. CDR3 region: CASSPRTKLQGGNGYTF. As DNA, the CDR3 is TGTGCCAGCAGTCCACGGACGAAACTACAGGGGGGAAATGGCTACACCTTC.

The chain's CDR3 is CASSSNRGLPLHF. In DNA, the CDR3 is TGTGCCAGCAGCTCCAACAGGGGCTTACCCCTCCACTTT. V usage is TRBV7-2 and J usage is TRBJ1-6; 7 bases match TRBD1. After removal of 4 bases from V and 12 bases from J, the junction contained 6 bases not matched to a gene. CDR1 and CDR2 from the germline V gene are SGHTA and FQGNSA. The CDR3 spans 13 residues.

There are a few counts of this clonotype. CDR3 amino acids: CASSSRLGGPLHF. Here the CDR3 DNA reads TGTGCCAGCAGTTCCCGACTGGGAGGACCCCTCCACTTT. J is TRBJ1-6 and V is TRBV12-3 or TRBV12-4, with D unclear. The CDR3 length is 13 residues. Trimming left V 4 bases short and J 12 bases short, with 13 bases between.

The rearrangement uses TRBV6-6 and TRBJ1-2; TRBD1 agrees at 8 bases. The V segment lost 6 bases and the J segment 5 bases; nucleotides outside the gene matches: 11. The CDR3 runs to 15 residues. Germline V gene lookup returns CDR1 MNHNY and CDR2 SVGAGI (reference sequence). CDR3 bases: TGTGCCAGCAGATACCCTGGACAGGGAGGGTATGGCTACACCTTC. This encodes CASRYPGQGGYGYTF.

In this sample, this clonotype turned up many times. One end of the junction does not line up with germline, which may come from a read error. The chain links TRBV5-1 to TRBJ2-5; no clear D. This CDR3 has 11 amino acids. Germline V lookup: CDR1 SGHRS, CDR2 YFSETQ. The DNA of the CDR3 is TGTGCCAGCAGCTTCCAAGAGACCCAGTACTTC. It encodes CASSFQETQYF.

The rearrangement links TRBV6-5 to TRBJ2-3; 9 bases agree with TRBD1. The CDR3 length is 15 residues. The germline gives CDR1 MNHEY, CDR2 SVGAGI. J lost 3 bases, V lost 5 bases, and 6 bases had no gene match. The CDR3, as DNA: TGTGCCAGCAGTGAACAGGGGGCAATGACAGATACGCAGTATTTT. This translates into CASSEQGAMTDTQYF.

V is TRBV18 and J is TRBJ2-5, with 7 bases matching TRBD2. With 5 bases clipped from V and 3 bases from J, the junction kept 3 bases outside the gene matches. Germline CDR1 and CDR2: KGHSH and LQKENI. The CDR3 contains 13 residues. CDR3 in DNA: TGTGCCAGCTCAGCGCTAGCGGAAGAGACCCAGTACTTC. It is translated as CASSALAEETQYF.

The chain combines TRBV4-1 with TRBJ2-3, with D perhaps TRBD2 (5 bases). The CDR3 contains 18 residues. Germline CDR1 MGHRA, CDR2 YSYEKL. The V end was cut by 4 bases, the J end by 3 bases, with 23 bases between. This CDR3 is CASSPPERAVTRTDTQYF. In DNA, the CDR3 is TGCGCCAGCAGCCCCCCAGAACGTGCAGTAACTAGAACAGATACGCAGTATTTT.

V gene TRBV5-1 combines with J gene TRBJ1-6, with 8 bases fitting TRBD1. CDR1 and CDR2 (germline): SGHRS, YFSETQ. V lost 2 bases to trimming and J lost 5 bases; unmatched junction nucleotides: 9. This CDR3 region has 17 residues. This CDR3 is CASSFWMGQDNNSPLHF. CDR3 DNA sequence: TGCGCCAGCAGCTTCTGGATGGGACAGGACAATAATTCACCCCTCCACTTT. Looking up the rest from reference TRBV5-1 and TRBJ1-6 gives the full variable domain: KAGVTQTPRYLIKTRGQQVTLSCSPISGHRSVSWYQQTPGQGLQFLFEYFSETQRNKGNFPGRFSGRQFSNSRSEMNVSTLELGDSALYLCASSFWMGQDNNSPLHFGNGTRLTVT.

The rearrangement uses TRBV12-3 or TRBV12-4 and TRBJ1-5, with D hard to call. The CDR3 extends over 14 amino acids. The germline V and J ends were trimmed by 3 bases and 0 bases, with 6 bases remaining between them. CDR3 amino acids: CASSFENSNQPQHF. Written as DNA, the CDR3 is TGTGCCAGCAGTTTTGAGAATAGCAATCAGCCCCAGCATTTT.

V gene TRBV7-9 combines with J gene TRBJ2-1; 9 nucleotides match TRBD1. This CDR3 comprises 15 residues. The V and J ends lost 7 bases and 3 bases, in that order; junction bases with no gene match: 7. The germline V gene has CDR1 SEHNR and CDR2 FQNEAQ (reference sequence). The CDR3 here is CASTTRQGDYNEQFF. The CDR3 DNA is TGTGCCAGCACCACAAGACAGGGGGACTACAATGAGCAGTTCTTC.

The chain employs TRBV6-6 and TRBJ1-1; D is undetermined. Germline V CDR1 and CDR2: MNHNY, SVGAGI (reference sequence). The length of the CDR3 is 17 residues. The V and J ends lost 0 bases and 1 base respectively, with 15 bases between them. The CDR3 reads CASSYSRREAWNTEAFF. CDR3 bases: TGTGCCAGCAGTTACTCAAGGCGAGAGGCTTGGAACACTGAAGCTTTCTTT.

This clonotype has more than one count but fewer than ten. The chain combines TRBV6-6 with TRBJ1-4, with D tentatively TRBD1 (5 bases). The CDR3 extends over 18 amino acids. CDR1 MNHNY and CDR2 SVGAGI come from the germline V gene (reference sequence). V lost 0 bases and J lost 6, with 20 bases in between. Here the CDR3 reads CASSYSGVIGTRHEKLFF. CDR3 bases: TGTGCCAGCAGTTACTCGGGGGTAATCGGGACCAGACATGAAAAACTGTTTTTT.

This clonotype showed up just a few times. The rearrangement joins TRBV10-3 to TRBJ1-1, with a tentative D call TRBD1 (6 bases). Trimming left V 2 bases short and J 2 bases short, with 9 bases between. The CDR3 extends over 14 amino acids. CDR1 is ENHRY, CDR2 SYGVKD, per germline. The CDR3 loop reads CAISEGGANTEAFF. The CDR3 DNA follows: TGTGCCATCAGTGAGGGGGGGGCAAACACTGAAGCTTTCTTT.

The genes are TRBV4-1 and TRBJ2-1; TRBD2 is a possible D gene (5 bases). The ends were cut back, 1 base at V and 7 bases at J, with 14 bases in the middle. CDR1 is MGHRA and CDR2 is YSYEKL in the germline V gene. The CDR3 spans 15 residues. CDR3 in DNA: TGCGCCAGCAGCCAAGTCTCTGGACTGATTAATGAGCAGTTCTTC. This codes for CASSQVSGLINEQFF.

This clonotype has only a few counts. The V and J genes are TRBV21-1 and TRBJ1-5; the tabulated D call, TRBD1, remains unverified against the DNA. TRBV21-1 is classified as a pseudogene. There are 18 residues in the CDR3. CDR3 in amino acids: CASSLRVDRGESNQPQHF. The CDR3 nucleotides read TGTGCCAGCAGCCTCCGTGTTGACAGGGGCGAGAGCAATCAGCCCCAGCATTTT.

This clonotype was picked up a small number of times. The chain employs TRBV21-1 and TRBJ2-2. TRBV21-1 constitutes a pseudogene. The CDR3 spans 13 residues. The CDR3 DNA is TGTGCCAGCAGGAAAGAGAACACCGGGGAGCTGTTTTTT. Its translation: CASRKENTGELFF.

This clonotype was seen many times. The genes are TRBV24-1 and TRBJ2-7; a possible D gene is TRBD1 (5 bases). Germline lookup yields CDR1 KGHDR and CDR2 SFDVKD. Trimming removed 4 bases at V and 3 bases at J, with 21 bases between. CDR3 length equals 17 residues. CDR3 in amino acids: CATSEWVPTRTLYEQYF. CDR3 DNA: TGTGCCACCAGTGAGTGGGTTCCGACAAGGACACTCTACGAGCAGTACTTC.